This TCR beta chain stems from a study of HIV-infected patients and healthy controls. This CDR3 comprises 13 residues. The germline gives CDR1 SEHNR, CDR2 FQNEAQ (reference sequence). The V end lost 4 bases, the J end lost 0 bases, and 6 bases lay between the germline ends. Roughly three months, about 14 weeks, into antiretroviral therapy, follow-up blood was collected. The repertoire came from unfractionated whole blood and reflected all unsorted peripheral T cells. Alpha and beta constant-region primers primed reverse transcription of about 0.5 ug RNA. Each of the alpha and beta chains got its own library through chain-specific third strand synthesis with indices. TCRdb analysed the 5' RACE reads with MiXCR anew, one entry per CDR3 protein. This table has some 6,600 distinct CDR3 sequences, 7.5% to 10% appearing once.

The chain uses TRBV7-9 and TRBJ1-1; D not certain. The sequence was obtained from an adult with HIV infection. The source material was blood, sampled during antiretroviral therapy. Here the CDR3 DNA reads TGTGCCAGCAGCTCCTTCATGAACACTGAAGCTTTCTTT. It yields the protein CASSSFMNTEAFF.